These 2 T cell receptor beta chains came from one sample sequenced in a study of blood T cell repertoires in COVID-19. Only in-frame clones appear in the TCRdb table, and some are missing; sequencing was by immunoSEQ multiplex PCR. The repertoire holds about 130,000 clones, with approximately 83% as singletons. Sequencing used PBMCs or T cells enriched from blood (not recorded which). These receptors were collected from a man aged 50-60 years who had recovered from COVID-19.

This clone has a single count. The chain recombines TRBV7-2 with TRBJ2-7, with D tentatively TRBD1 (5 bases). The CDR3 consists of 14 residues. Trimming stripped 2 bases from V and 5 bases from J, with 13 bases between. Germline V gene data show CDR1 as SGHTA and CDR2 as FQGNSA. CDR3 in DNA: TGTGCCAGCAGCTTACAGTCAGGGATCGACGAGCAGTACTTC. Encoded protein: CASSLQSGIDEQYF.

The CDR3 loop is CASSWEEMNTEAFF. CDR3 DNA sequence: TGTGCCAGCAGTTGGGAGGAAATGAACACTGAAGCTTTCTTT. This chain uses TRBV28 with TRBJ1-1; D is unclear. Trimming removed 4 bases from V and 0 bases from J, with 9 bases in between. Germline lookup yields CDR1 MDHEN and CDR2 SYDVKM. The CDR3 contains 14 residues.